This T cell receptor beta chain comes out of a study of T cells in Graves' hyperthyroidism and ophthalmopathy (dated by TCRdb to between 2017 and 2020). With regard to the full study: To identify distinguishing TCR V-J signatures, a discovery cohort of about 100 patients was used, comprising 40 to 45 with Graves' ophthalmopathy and 57 with stable Graves' hyperthyroidism. In addition, the study compared T-cell repertoires in thyroid tissue and in blood from roughly 6 Graves' hyperthyroidism patients. Prospective prediction of ophthalmopathy was tested in an independent validation cohort consisting of some 19 hyperthyroidism patients and about 17 patients who later progressed to ophthalmopathy. The approximately 100 discovery patients were randomly divided into training and test sets at a 7:3 ratio. After sampling, hyperthyroidism patients received methimazole starting at 30 mg daily, and ophthalmopathy patients received high-dose intravenous methylprednisolone. The paper describes TCR Vbeta CDR3 sequencing of roughly 130 peripheral blood samples, made up of 43 ophthalmopathy patients, 70 to 75 hyperthyroidism patients and 17 progressor patients.

Ten or more counts support this clonotype. Its cognate antigen has yet to be identified. No qualities accompany the bases; no much larger clone lies one base away. Graves' hyperthyroidism was defined as stable when no progression to ophthalmopathy occurred over 18 months of follow-up. Hyperthyroidism patients were newly diagnosed, with disease duration under 2 months, and aged 18 to 65 years. Exclusion was applied to patients with uncontrolled infections, other autoimmune diseases, pregnancy or lactation. Clinical symptoms, serum thyroxine and TRAb, thyroid ultrasound, and orbital computed tomography formed the basis for the diagnoses. Total RNA was extracted using Trizol reagent, and RNA quality was assessed on an Agilent 2100 Bioanalyzer. The TCR beta CDR3 regions were amplified from RNA transcripts. For the first round of RT-PCR on the TCR CDR3, the HTBI primer set was used together with the Qiagen OneStep RT-PCR kit. A second multiplex PCR round built the libraries, followed by size selection and purification. Sequencing of the libraries was done on an Illumina HiSeq2000 using paired-end 100 bp reads. Per the authors' processing: Raw data were processed with SOAPnuke, discarding reads with adapters, uncalled bases, mean Phred below 15, or no exact constant-primer or identifier match. High-quality paired reads were merged using COPE v1.2.5, and each unique nucleotide sequence was defined as a clonotype. MiTCR v1.1 was used to align clonotypes to the IMGT TRBV, TRBD and TRBJ reference segments. The analysis included only V-J combinations with a frequency above 0.0001, which together covered approximately 99% of the repertoires. A TCS score was defined as the ratio between F50 (clonal expansion) and ExV (chaos), using BLOSUM62-based TCRdist between CDR3 peptides within each V-J. Welch's t-statistics and random forest reduced around 520 V-J features to 13, which were used in a naive Bayes classifier (R e1071). The Morisita-Horn index was used to measure how similar the thyroid and blood repertoires were. TCRdb ran its own pipeline on the public reads, namely fastp trimming at Q25 and MiXCR clone calling, and kept in-frame beta chains. Rows are unified per CDR3 protein, each entry keeping the most common DNA and genes. The V and J calls were determined by TCRdb, not by the authors. This sample comprises about 540,000 distinct CDR3 sequences, under 60% of them detected only once. The ten largest clones represent roughly 7.7% of the sample.

Trimming costs V 2 bases and J 3 bases, and their ends lie 7 bases apart. Measured from the cysteine to the phenylalanine, the CDR3 is 14 residues long. Only CDR3 DNA is held: 42 bases, read in frame from base 1. Study-wide conclusions, independent of this receptor: In validation, progression to ophthalmopathy was predicted by the model with more than 65% sensitivity and under 85% specificity, a median of roughly six months before onset. Blood samples also contained most of the expanded thyroid clonotypes (frequency above 0.001), which suggests that blood repertoires may reflect thyroid immune responses. No statistical method was used to set the sample size in advance, and investigators knew the group allocation. A model built on a 13 V-J signature distinguished ophthalmopathy from stable hyperthyroidism, reaching around 90% sensitivity and around 81% specificity in cross-validation and 80%/75% in testing.

The TCR comes from a woman between 18 and 29 years old with Graves' hyperthyroidism. Sequencing input: peripheral blood or thyroid tissue (not recorded which). The chain uses TRBV12-3 or TRBV12-4 and TRBJ2-2; the D gene remains uncertain. CDR3 region: CASSLPRYTGELFF. The DNA sequence follows: TGTGCCAGCAGTTTACCCCGCTACACCGGGGAGCTGTTTTTT.